This T cell receptor (beta chain) was recorded in a study of cytomegalovirus exposure and HLA in healthy donors. Overall study results and limits: Excluded: some indistinguishable V segments such as TRBV6-2 and TRBV6-3. TCR beta chain V- and J-gene trimming was linked, in a later analysis, to a missense variant in DCLRE1C. The authors judged a highly shared variant cluster likely a sequencing artifact. Usually a TCR sequence was rare, but some public TCRs were found in many donors.

Germline CDR1 KGHSH, CDR2 LQKENI. The CDR3 sequence is 16 residues long. With V trimmed by 4 bases and J by 7 bases, 9 bases remained unmatched. In the case of this clone: Its antigen is still unknown.

Primers: 60 Vbeta forward and 13 Jbeta reverse. The protocol was immunoSEQ multiplex PCR, while the TCRdb copy is restricted to in-frame clones and leaves out a portion. This sample has 150,000 to 180,000 clones; about 76% occur once, and the top ten carry over 6%. The gene calls are TRBV18 and TRBJ1-6, with 8 bases that match TRBD1. This clonotype was obtained from a man between 25 and 39 years old in good health and CMV-seropositive. The sequencing input was PBMCs. This CDR3 reads CASSQTQGVRNSPLHF. DNA of the CDR3: TGTGCCAGCTCACAAACACAGGGGGTAAGGAATTCACCCCTCCACTTT. Based on the CDR3 plus reference TRBV18 and TRBJ1-6, the full variable domain is NAGVMQNPRHLVRRRGQEARLRCSPMKGHSHVYWYRQLPEEGLKFMVYLQKENIIDESGMPKERFSAEFPKEGPSILRIQQVVRGDSAAYFCASSQTQGVRNSPLHFGNGTRLTVT.